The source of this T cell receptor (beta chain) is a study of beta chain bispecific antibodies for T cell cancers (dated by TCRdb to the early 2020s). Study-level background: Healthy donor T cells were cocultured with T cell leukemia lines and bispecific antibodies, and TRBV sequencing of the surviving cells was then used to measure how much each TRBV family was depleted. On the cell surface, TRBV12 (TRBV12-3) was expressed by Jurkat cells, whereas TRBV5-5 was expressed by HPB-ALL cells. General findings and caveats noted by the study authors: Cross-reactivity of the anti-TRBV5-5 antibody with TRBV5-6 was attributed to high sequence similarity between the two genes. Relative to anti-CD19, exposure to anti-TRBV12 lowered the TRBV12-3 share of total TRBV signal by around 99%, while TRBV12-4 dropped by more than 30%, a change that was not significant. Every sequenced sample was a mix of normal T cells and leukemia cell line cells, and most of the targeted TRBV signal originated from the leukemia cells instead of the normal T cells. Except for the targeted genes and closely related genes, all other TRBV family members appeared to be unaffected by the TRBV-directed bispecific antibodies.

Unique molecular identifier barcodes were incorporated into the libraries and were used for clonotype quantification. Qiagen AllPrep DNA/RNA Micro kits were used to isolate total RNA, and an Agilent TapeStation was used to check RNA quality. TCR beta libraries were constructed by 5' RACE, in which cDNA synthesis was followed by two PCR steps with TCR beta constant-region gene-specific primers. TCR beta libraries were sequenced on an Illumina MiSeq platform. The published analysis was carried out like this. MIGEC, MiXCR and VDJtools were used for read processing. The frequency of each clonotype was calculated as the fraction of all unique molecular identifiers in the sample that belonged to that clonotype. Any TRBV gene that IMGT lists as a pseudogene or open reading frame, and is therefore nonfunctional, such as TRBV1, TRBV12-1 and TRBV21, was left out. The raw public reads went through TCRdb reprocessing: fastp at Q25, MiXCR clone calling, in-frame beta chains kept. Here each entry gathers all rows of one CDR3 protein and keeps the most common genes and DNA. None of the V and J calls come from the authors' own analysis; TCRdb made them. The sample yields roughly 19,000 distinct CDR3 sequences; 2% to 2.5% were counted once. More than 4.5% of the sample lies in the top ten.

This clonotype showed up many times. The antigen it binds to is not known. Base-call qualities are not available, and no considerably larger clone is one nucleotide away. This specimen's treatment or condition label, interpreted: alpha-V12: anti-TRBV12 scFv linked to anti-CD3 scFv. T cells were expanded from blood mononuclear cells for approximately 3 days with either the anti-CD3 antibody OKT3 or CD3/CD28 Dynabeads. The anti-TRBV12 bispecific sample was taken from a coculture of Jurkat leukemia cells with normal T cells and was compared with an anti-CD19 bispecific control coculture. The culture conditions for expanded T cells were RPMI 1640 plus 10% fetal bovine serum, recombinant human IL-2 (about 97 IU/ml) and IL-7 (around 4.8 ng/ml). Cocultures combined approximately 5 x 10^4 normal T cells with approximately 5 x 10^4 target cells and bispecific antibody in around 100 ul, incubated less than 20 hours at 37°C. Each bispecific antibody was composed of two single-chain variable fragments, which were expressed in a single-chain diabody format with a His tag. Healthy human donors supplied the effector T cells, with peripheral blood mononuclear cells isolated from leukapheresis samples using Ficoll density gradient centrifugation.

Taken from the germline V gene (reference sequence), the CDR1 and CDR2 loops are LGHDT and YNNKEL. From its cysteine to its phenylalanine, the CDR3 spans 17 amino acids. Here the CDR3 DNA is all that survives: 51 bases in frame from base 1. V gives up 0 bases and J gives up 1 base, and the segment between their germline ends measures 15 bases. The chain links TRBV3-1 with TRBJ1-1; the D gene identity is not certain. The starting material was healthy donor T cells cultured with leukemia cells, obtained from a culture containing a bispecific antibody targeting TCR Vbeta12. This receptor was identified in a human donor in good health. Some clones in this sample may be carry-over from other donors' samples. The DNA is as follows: TGTGCCAGCAGCCAAGATGGGAGAACGGTCCGGAACACTGAAGCTTTCTTT. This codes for CASSQDGRTVRNTEAFF. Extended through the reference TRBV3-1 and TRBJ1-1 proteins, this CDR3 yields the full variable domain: DTAVSQTPKYLVTQMGNDKSIKCEQNLGHDTMYWYKQDSKKFLKIMFSYNNKELIINETVPNRFSPKSPDKAHLNLHINSLELGDSAVYFCASSQDGRTVRNTEAFFGQGTRLTVV.